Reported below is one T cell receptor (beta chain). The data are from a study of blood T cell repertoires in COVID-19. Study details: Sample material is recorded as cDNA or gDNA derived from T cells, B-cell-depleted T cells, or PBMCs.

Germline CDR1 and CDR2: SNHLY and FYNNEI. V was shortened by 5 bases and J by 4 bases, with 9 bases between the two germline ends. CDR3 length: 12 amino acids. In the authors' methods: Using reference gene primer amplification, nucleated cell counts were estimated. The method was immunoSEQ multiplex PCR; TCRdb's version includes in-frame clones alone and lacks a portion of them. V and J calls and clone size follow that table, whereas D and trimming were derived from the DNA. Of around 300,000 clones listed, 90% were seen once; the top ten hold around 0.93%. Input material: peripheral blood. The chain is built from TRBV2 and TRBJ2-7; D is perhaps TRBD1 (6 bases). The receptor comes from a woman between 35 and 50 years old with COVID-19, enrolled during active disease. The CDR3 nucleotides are TGTGCCAGCAGTCGTACAGGGTACGAGCAGTACTTC. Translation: CASSRTGYEQYF.